The clone carrying this TCR beta chain was detected a few times. The CDR3 is 16 residues long. Trimming took 3 bases from V and 4 from J, leaving 15 bases between them. These data belong to a study of regulatory T cells in long-lasting Graves disease. Both iRepertoire HTBI primers and Arm-PCR of CDR3 regions were used to build the TCR beta libraries. Via MiXCR, TCRdb re-called the multiplex PCR reads, giving one row per CDR3 protein. The sample lists 450,000 to 650,000 distinct CDR3 sequences, approximately 16% seen once, with roughly 25% in the top ten. This sample's time point: newly diagnosed GD, antithyroid drugs for less than 3 months. PBMC-extracted RNA yielded the TCR library. The same sample was also studied in work on T cells in Graves' hyperthyroidism and ophthalmopathy. From that second work: The TCR CDR3 first-round RT-PCR relied on the HTBI primer set.

Sequencing was performed on peripheral blood mononuclear cells (PBMCs), taken at new diagnosis, from a patient treated with antithyroid drugs. The chain is built from TRBV12-3 or TRBV12-4 and TRBJ1-4; D possibly corresponds to TRBD1 (5 bases). This receptor was obtained from a woman aged 40 to 65 with Graves disease. The DNA for the CDR3 is TGTGCCAGCAGTTTTTTATGGGGCCGGGGTAATGAAAAACTGTTTTTT. Translating gives CASSFLWGRGNEKLFF.